This entry lists 3 T cell receptor beta chains sequenced from one sample in a study of blood T cell repertoires in COVID-19. Produced via immunoSEQ multiplex PCR; TCRdb's table is partial and in-frame only. The data show over 120,000 clones, with approximately 84% seen just once and approximately 2% held by the top ten. Sequencing was carried out using peripheral blood. Source of these receptors: a woman aged 60 to 75 with acute or convalescent COVID-19.

The chain has TRBV6-5 and TRBJ2-5, with 7 bases aligning to TRBD2. The CDR3 is 12 amino acids. Germline CDR1 and CDR2: MNHEY and SVGAGI. V gave up 6 bases and J gave up 5 bases; unmatched junction bases: 3. This CDR3 reads CASRGLSETQYF. As DNA, the CDR3 is TGTGCCAGCAGGGGACTATCGGAGACCCAGTACTTC.

The genes are TRBV18 and TRBJ1-4, with TRBD1 as a possible D gene (6 bases). CDR1 is KGHSH, CDR2 LQKENI, per germline. Trimming pared 2 bases from V and 7 bases from J, leaving 14 bases between. This CDR3 is built from 15 residues. DNA of the CDR3: TGTGCCAGCTCACCAGAGCCCGGGACACTTGAAAAACTGTTTTTT. Translation gives CASSPEPGTLEKLFF.

A remark on this clone: The junction does not match germline at one end; this may be a read error. The rearrangement uses TRBV7-7 and TRBJ2-2; D unresolved. The CDR3 sequence is 14 residues long. In germline, CDR1 is SSHAT, CDR2 FNYEAQ (reference sequence). CDR3 protein: CASSSSGNTGELFF. The CDR3 DNA is TGTGCTAGCAGCTCGTCAGGGAACACCGGGGAGCTGTTTTTT. Full variable domain (rest looked up from reference TRBV7-7 and TRBJ2-2): GAGVSQSPRYKVTKRGQDVTLRCDPISSHATLYWYQQALGQGPEFLTYFNYEAQPDKSGLPSDRFSAERPEGSISTLTIQRTEQRDSAMYRCASSSSGNTGELFFGEGSRLTVL.